This T cell receptor (beta chain) is drawn from a study of blood T cell repertoires in COVID-19. Here immunoSEQ multiplex PCR was the method, and the copy in TCRdb shows in-frame clones only, minus some. The table has about 140,000 clones, more than 80% seen once. The specimen was peripheral blood. The TCR originated in a woman of 80 years or more with acute or convalescent COVID-19.

As DNA, the CDR3 is TGTGCCACCAGTCCCGGACGGGGAGAGGGTTACAATGAGCAGTTCTTC. Translating gives CATSPGRGEGYNEQFF. The chain employs TRBV15 and TRBJ2-1; a possible D gene is TRBD2 (5 bases). CDR3 length: 16 residues. V dropped 6 bases and J dropped 4 bases, with 19 bases sitting between them. CDR1 and CDR2 (germline): LNHNV, YYDKDF (reference sequence). Drawing the rest from reference TRBV15 and TRBJ2-1, the complete variable domain is DAMVIQNPRYQVTQFGKPVTLSCSQTLNHNVMYWYQQKSSQAPKLLFHYYDKDFNNEADTPDNFQSRRPNTSFCFLDIRSPGLGDTAMYLCATSPGRGEGYNEQFFGPGTRLTVL.